The rows below give T cell receptor beta chains drawn from one sample of a study of shared clonotypes between healthy human individuals. Assay used: immunoSEQ multiplex PCR; TCRdb lists only in-frame clones, some missing. The sample has around 510,000 clones, roughly 95% seen once; the top ten hold around 0.066%. The sample taken for sequencing was naive CD4+ T cells sorted from blood. The source of these receptors is a woman in her 30s in good health. The CDR3 runs from the conserved cysteine through the conserved F or W.

CDR3 | J | V
CASSEVAGGSGETQYF | TRBJ2-5 | TRBV10-2
CASSLGPQGAGGETQYF | TRBJ2-5 | TRBV5-1
CASRAGERADTQYF | TRBJ2-3 | TRBV5-1
CATFIMELSQPQHF | TRBJ1-5 | TRBV12-5
CASQSGQGDGYTF | TRBJ1-2 | TRBV28
CASSVRGGYGYTF | TRBJ1-2 | TRBV5-6
CASTIDRQGSPPLHF | TRBJ1-6 | TRBV2
CASSLTSGTETQYF | TRBJ2-5 | TRBV5-1
CATSRVLSYEQYF | TRBJ2-7 | TRBV15
CASSRTEGYEKLFF | TRBJ1-4 | TRBV7-9
CASSRSQGIRYNEQFF | TRBJ2-1 | TRBV18
CASSSIFYEQYF | TRBJ2-7 | TRBV7-9
CASSGMGGQGPQHF | TRBJ1-5 | TRBV5-6
CASSPSGLPIDEQFF | TRBJ2-1 | TRBV18
CASSQEAAGIATNEKLFF | TRBJ1-4 | TRBV4-1
CASSLNGALMNTEAFF | TRBJ1-1 | TRBV5-6
CASSSQGRGYTF | TRBJ1-2 | TRBV5-8
CASSESQGSDEKLFF | TRBJ1-4 | TRBV10-1
CASNSLGVYEQYF | TRBJ2-7 | TRBV28
CASSEATGYNQPQHF | TRBJ1-5 | TRBV2
CASSATGTGVLVNYGYTF | TRBJ1-2 | TRBV28
CASSVLGGEQGEKLFF | TRBJ1-4 | TRBV5-1
CAISGSRENEQFF | TRBJ2-1 | TRBV10-3
CASSQDPGTGPPTNEKLFF | TRBJ1-4 | TRBV4-1
CASSLLTQGNTEAFF | TRBJ1-1 | TRBV5-1
CASSPGGTTASYEQYF | NA | TRBV7-7
CASSLVRESEQYF | TRBJ2-7 | TRBV7-2
CASSFTGGSYEQYF | TRBJ2-7 | TRBV5-1
CASSLITAISRGTQYF | TRBJ2-5 | TRBV28
CASSESPDRVLVYGYTF | TRBJ1-2 | TRBV5-4
CASSQVLSGTYNEQFF | TRBJ2-1 | TRBV4-2
CASSYAGGHEQYF | TRBJ2-7 | TRBV5-4
CASSSTGTSGTDTQYF | TRBJ2-3 | TRBV5-5
CSVDFGSSYEQYF | TRBJ2-7 | TRBV29-1
CGGGNTGELFF | TRBJ2-2 | TRBV30
CASSPAAGSSYEQYF | TRBJ2-7 | TRBV27
CASSLEEDYEQYF | TRBJ2-7 | TRBV11-3
CASSLIQGAVAEAFF | TRBJ1-1 | TRBV5-1
CASTRVGLAGGLAGANVLTF | TRBJ2-6 | TRBV19
CSAKEYYEQYF | TRBJ2-7 | TRBV20-1
CASSLNRANTEAFF | TRBJ1-1 | TRBV27
CASSYGGLEEKLFF | TRBJ1-4 | TRBV6-5
CASSRGTLNTEAFF | TRBJ1-1 | TRBV7-9
CASTLAGAYYEKLFF | TRBJ1-4 | TRBV7-9
CASSQPGSNEQFF | TRBJ2-1 | TRBV6-5
CASSPQVRGPLAGRIEQYF | NA | TRBV18
CASSQQENYGYTF | TRBJ1-2 | TRBV4-1
CASSIGMALRGYTF | TRBJ1-2 | TRBV19
CASSQLGRGPSGANVLTF | TRBJ2-6 | TRBV4-1
CASKLAGLGELFF | TRBJ2-2 | TRBV2
CASSIGRLIQETQYF | TRBJ2-5 | TRBV19
CASSLYLGTEKLFF | TRBJ1-4 | TRBV6-5
CAWGPRTRTDTQYF | TRBJ2-3 | TRBV30